The rows below give T cell receptor beta chains drawn from one sample of a study of regulatory T cells in long-lasting Graves disease. TCRdb analysed the multiplex PCR reads with MiXCR anew, one entry per CDR3 protein. The sample yields around 460,000 distinct CDR3 sequences, approximately 14% seen once. A further study also used this sample, focusing on T cells in Graves' hyperthyroidism and ophthalmopathy.

This sample comprised peripheral blood mononuclear cells (PBMCs), obtained at new diagnosis, from a patient treated with antithyroid drugs. The receptors shown here come from a woman aged 50 to 60 with Graves disease. The CDR3 runs from the conserved cysteine through the conserved F or W. The order of the fields is V gene, J gene, CDR3 protein.

TRBV20-1	TRBJ1-2	CSAPGGGNRGYGYTF
TRBV28	TRBJ2-1	CASSRTSAGEQFF
TRBV12-3/TRBV12-4	TRBJ1-6	CASSDRGRSQPFNSPLHF
TRBV18	TRBJ1-6	CASSPQQGLDSPLHF
TRBV18	TRBJ2-7	CASSPLLRGQGSYEQYF
TRBV11-2	TRBJ2-3	CASSPLGTGGDTQYF
TRBV28	TRBJ1-1	CASSFWDRGRRKAFF
TRBV6-1	TRBJ1-3	CATGGSTSGNTIYF
TRBV7-9	TRBJ2-7	CASSLRTPGLADYEQYF
TRBV12-3/TRBV12-4	TRBJ2-2	CASSRQVGGELFF
TRBV28	TRBJ2-5	CASNEGVETQYF
TRBV29-1	TRBJ1-2	CSVDTGRNYGYTF
TRBV4-1	TRBJ2-5	CASSQDMGLVQETQYF
TRBV20-1	TRBJ1-1	CSAFSPSQNTEAFF
TRBV6-5	TRBJ2-7	CASSYSGDSYEQYF
TRBV7-9	TRBJ2-1	CAGLAGDEQFF
TRBV20-1	TRBJ2-7	CSAYSRDRGYYEQYF
TRBV6-4	TRBJ2-5	CASSAVRGQETQYF
TRBV20-1	TRBJ2-3	CSASPDPGQGRDTQYF
TRBV7-6	TRBJ2-7	CASSLNSPHYFREQYF
TRBV7-2	TRBJ1-2	CASSSGTGFYGYTF
TRBV28	TRBJ1-2	CASSSQLYGYTF
TRBV2	TRBJ1-5	CASSNGFNQPQHF
TRBV29-1	TRBJ2-3	CSALTDNTDTQYF
TRBV7-9	TRBJ2-7	CASSRAGAAYEQYF
TRBV10-3	TRBJ2-6	CAISDIGSSSGANVLTF
TRBV28	TRBJ2-1	CASSLRWGLAGAGEQFF
TRBV19	TRBJ2-1	CASNIGGISYNEQFF
TRBV6-2/TRBV6-3	TRBJ2-1	CASSWERGPGNEQFF
TRBV9	TRBJ2-1	CASSPGLLHNEQFF
TRBV24-1	TRBJ2-1	CATSPSPPSYNEQFF
TRBV3-1	TRBJ1-2	CASSQDLTHYGYTF
TRBV12-3/TRBV12-4	TRBJ2-7	CASGPRGEQYF
TRBV28	TRBJ1-6	CASSWTNIYNSPLHF
TRBV7-2	TRBJ1-1	CASSSQEGTEAFF
TRBV19	TRBJ1-1	CASSPGREGLRF
TRBV24-1	TRBJ1-2	CATSEDTGYGYTF
TRBV6-9	TRBJ2-3	CASSSRRSTDTQYF
TRBV12-3/TRBV12-4	TRBJ2-2	CASRQGGGTSGMNTGELFF
TRBV28	TRBJ2-1	CASDPGTSGSIDNEQFF
TRBV2	TRBJ2-7	CASSAGTPGDEQYF
TRBV11-2	TRBJ2-7	CASKGLAGGPGPYEQYF
TRBV20-1	TRBJ2-1	CSARDLRLEKGYEQFF
TRBV2	TRBJ2-3	CASRNRVETDTQYF
TRBV2	TRBJ2-1	CASKRQGARNEQFF
TRBV12-3/TRBV12-4	TRBJ2-1	CASMRQGLLVRQFF
TRBV28	TRBJ2-2	CASSSGRGVTGEPFF
TRBV28	TRBJ2-7	CASSFGGGDSYEQYF
TRBV28	TRBJ2-1	CASSTPAGSSYNEQFF
TRBV28	TRBJ2-2	CASRGGNTGELFF